Listed below are T cell receptor beta chains from one sample, sequenced in a study of T cell responses to AZD1222 COVID-19 vaccine. Only in-frame clones appear in the TCRdb table, and some are missing; sequencing was by immunoSEQ multiplex PCR. The data contain 15,000 or so clones, more than 80% of them seen just once; the ten biggest clones take up around two fifths. Sequencing was performed on peripheral blood, taken 28 days after the second AZD1222 dose. The receptors derive from an adult who received the AZD1222 COVID-19 vaccine. CDR3s include the opening cysteine and the closing phenylalanine or tryptophan.

>TRBJ1-2|TRBV4-1
CASSQDPDDNYGYTF
>TRBJ2-1|TRBV4-3
CASSQEGWEEQFF
>TRBJ1-1|TRBV27
CASSLVGDRGNAFF
>TRBJ1-1|TRBV10-3
CAISESPGQQNTEAFF
>TRBJ2-7|TRBV7-8
CASSPQLLASTYEQYF
>TRBJ1-2|TRBV28
CASSLPQGALGYTF
>TRBJ1-5|TRBV5-5
CASSSGQGDQPQHF
>TRBJ2-7|TRBV6-5
CASSHGQFGSYEQYF
>TRBJ1-2|TRBV19
CASSMTGAVGYTF
>TRBJ2-1|TRBV7-9
CASSSRGGSPGFYNEQFF
>TRBJ2-1|TRBV6-2/TRBV6-3
CASSYSAGTRDEQFF
>TRBJ1-1|TRBV15
CATSRDRLGDGPNTEAFF
>TRBJ2-2|TRBV2
CASSEGTRVAGELFF
>TRBJ1-1|TRBV23-1
CASTKPSGTVNTEAFF
>TRBJ2-2|TRBV7-2
CASSRGASNTGELFF
>TRBJ1-1|TRBV6-5
CASTKNPNTEAFF
>TRBJ1-1|TRBV5-1
CASSLAGGNTEAFF
>TRBJ2-5|TRBV7-9
CASSIQETQYF
>TRBJ2-7|TRBV2
CASSQEAGLAYEQYF
>TRBJ2-7|TRBV6-5
CASRPGQGAYEQYF
>TRBJ2-2|TRBV6-5
CASSTGFTGELFF
>TRBJ1-5|TRBV10-3
CAISDLSRARQPQHF
>TRBJ1-1|TRBV6-5
CASSYTRVWDTEAFF
>TRBJ2-6|TRBV5-1
CASSLRTGEFSGANVLTF
>TRBJ2-3|TRBV27
CASSSPLAGGTDTQYF
>TRBJ2-7|TRBV5-1
CASSRTGGFSEQYF
>TRBJ2-3|TRBV4-2
CASRGPVPTDTQYF
>TRBJ2-1|TRBV11-2
CASSFAEGRAEQFF
>TRBJ2-2|TRBV11-3
CASSLMDTGELFF
>TRBJ2-6|TRBV6-4
CASSPDGSGANVLTF
>TRBJ2-2|TRBV18
CASSPGSTTSGELFF
>TRBJ1-5|TRBV16
CASSQLGQPRRPQHF
>TRBJ2-7|TRBV9
CASSVGQGAYEQYF
>TRBJ1-1|TRBV7-2
CASSLREQTEAFF
>TRBJ2-1|TRBV7-3
CASSTPGLAGGLNEQFF
>TRBJ1-5|TRBV5-5
CASSLGTGPYQPQHF
>TRBJ2-7|TRBV4-1
CASSQERINSYEQYF
>TRBJ2-7|TRBV29-1
CSVVGMREEQYF
>TRBJ1-2|TRBV5-6
CASSLSAGTDNYGYTF
>TRBJ2-1|TRBV7-2
CASSLMGRASYNEQFF
>TRBJ1-2|TRBV4-3
CASSQDTTSARYTF
>TRBJ2-2|TRBV7-9
CASSLDLRFSGELFF
>TRBJ2-7|TRBV28
CAISDSSTYEQYF
>TRBJ1-4|TRBV19
CASSEDRDVMEKLFF
>TRBJ2-7|TRBV30
CAWSDSASGRGEQYF
>TRBJ2-4|TRBV2
CASMGGTRNIQYF
>TRBJ2-2|TRBV9
CASSSGAAAGELFF
>TRBJ2-3|TRBV9
CASSPGQGEGPDTQYF
>TRBJ2-7|TRBV12-3/TRBV12-4
CASSLGTLYEQYF
>TRBJ2-7|TRBV30
CAWSGITSGAYEQYF
>TRBJ2-2|TRBV18
CASSSTDTNTGELFF
>TRBJ1-1|TRBV11-1
CASRPQGAAEAFF
>TRBJ1-2|TRBV5-1
CASSLSAGGSYGYTF